The 30 T cell receptor beta chains in this list originate from one sample, sequenced in a study of cytomegalovirus exposure and HLA in healthy donors (TCRdb year 2017). Receptor amplification or capture employed the immunoSEQ multiplex PCR assay. For the multiplex PCR, a mixture combining 60 forward primers for TCR Vbeta segments and 13 reverse primers for TCR Jbeta segments was used. TCRdb re-hosts the immuneACCESS table, in-frame sequences only. Its copies lack some clones; in the studies checked, an unresolved V gene accounts for under half of them, and the cause for the rest is not known. This sample comprises 100,000 to 150,000 clones, about 80% of them detected only once. The biggest ten clones account for 1% of the sample. The specimen sequenced was PBMCs. The receptors originated from a man aged 40-49 years in good health and CMV-seronegative.

V usage is TRBV15 and J usage is TRBJ2-5; 9 bases fit TRBD1. Germline V gene sequence: CDR1 LNHNV, CDR2 YYDKDF (reference sequence). The J segment lost 4 bases and the V segment lost 5 bases, leaving 8 bases of the junction unmatched. The CDR3 is 15 residues long. The CDR3 here is CATSGNRGQGETQYF. CDR3 DNA: TGTGCCACCAGCGGAAACAGGGGGCAAGGAGAGACCCAGTACTTC.

The V gene is TRBV13, the J gene TRBJ2-2, with 11 bases lining up with TRBD2. CDR1 and CDR2 (germline): PRHDT, FYEKMQ (reference sequence). V dropped 5 bases and J dropped 4; count of bases not matched to a gene: 6. The CDR3 consists of 16 residues. CDR3 in amino acids: CASSLGTSGLTGELFF. The CDR3 DNA is TGTGCCAGCAGCCTTGGGACTAGCGGCCTCACCGGGGAGCTGTTTTTT.

This chain joins TRBV28 and TRBJ2-7, with TRBD1 matching over 7 bases. With V trimmed by 5 bases and J by 0 bases, 16 bases remained unmatched. The germline V gene encodes CDR1 MDHEN and CDR2 SYDVKM. The CDR3 is 18 residues long. The DNA for the CDR3 is TGTGCCAGCAGTGGGGTAACAGGGGCTACCGCTCGCTCCTACGAGCAGTACTTC. Translated: CASSGVTGATARSYEQYF.

This chain uses TRBV9 with TRBJ2-3; D is perhaps TRBD1 (5 bases). The germline CDR1 and CDR2 sequences are SGDLS and YYNGEE. This CDR3 has 15 amino acids. The V gene lost 0 bases and the J gene lost 4 bases, with 12 bases spanning the gap. The CDR3 nucleotides are TGTGCCAGCAGCGTAGTAGGGGTCGTGCCAGATACGCAGTATTTT. Translating gives CASSVVGVVPDTQYF.

The chain uses TRBV20-1 and TRBJ2-7; tentative D call: TRBD1 (6 bases). Germline CDR1 DFQATT, CDR2 SNEGSKA (reference sequence). The CDR3 is 11 residues long. CDR3 sequence (DNA): TGCATCCCCCAAAGGGGGAACGAGCAGTACTTC. Amino acid sequence: CIPQRGNEQYF.

Regarding this clone: Since no conserved phenylalanine or tryptophan closes the CDR3, a read error is the likely cause. The chain recombines TRBV29-1 with TRBJ2-7; 9 bases map to TRBD1. The CDR3 spans 12 residues. Germline V lookup: CDR1 SQVTM, CDR2 ANQGSEA. This CDR3 is CRVDRGDDEQYL. In DNA form, the CDR3 reads TGCAGAGTGGACAGGGGTGATGACGAGCAGTACTTA.

J is TRBJ1-1 and V is TRBV28; no reliable D call. Trimming removed 5 bases at V and 5 bases at J, with 15 bases between. From germline, CDR1 is MDHEN and CDR2 SYDVKM. The CDR3 totals 14 residues. CDR3 bases: TGTGCCAGCAGTCCCCCCCGGGTTGGGACTGAAGCTTTCTTT. This sequence encodes CASSPPRVGTEAFF.

This chain joins TRBV29-1 and TRBJ2-6; 8 bases match TRBD1. CDR3 length equals 16 residues. The junction had 7 bases not matched to a gene; V was cut back by 6 bases and J by 0 bases. The V gene's germline CDR1 is SQVTM and CDR2 ANQGSEA. In DNA form, the CDR3 reads TGCAGCGTCCTCCGGGACAGGAGCTCTGGGGCCAACGTCCTGACTTTC. Protein: CSVLRDRSSGANVLTF. Filled out from reference TRBV29-1 and TRBJ2-6, the complete variable domain reads SAVISQKPSRDICQRGTSLTIQCQVDSQVTMMFWYRQQPGQSLTLIATANQGSEATYESGFVIDKFPISRPNLTFSTLTVSNMSPEDSSIYLCSVLRDRSSGANVLTFGAGSRLTVL.

The chain employs TRBV2 and TRBJ1-6; TRBD1 aligns across 7 bases. J was trimmed by 10 bases and V by 2 bases; bases with no gene match: 8. The germline V gene has CDR1 SNHLY and CDR2 FYNNEI. The CDR3 totals 15 residues. The CDR3 DNA is TGTGCCAGCAGTGAAAAGCGACAGGGATTGTCACCCCTCCACTTT. As protein: CASSEKRQGLSPLHF.

The genes are TRBV7-9 and TRBJ2-5; 10 bases are a match to TRBD2. V shed 0 bases, J shed 4 bases, and the junction held 5 bases outside the gene matches. Germline CDR1 is SEHNR and CDR2 is FQNEAQ (reference sequence). The CDR3 totals 16 residues. CDR3 in amino acids: CASSLAALAGVETQYF. The CDR3 DNA is TGTGCCAGCAGCTTAGCGGCTCTAGCGGGGGTAGAGACCCAGTACTTC.

The chain is built from TRBV29-1 and TRBJ2-3, with D possibly being TRBD2 (5 bases). Germline V lookup: CDR1 SQVTM, CDR2 ANQGSEA. Trimming left V 4 bases short and J 5 bases short, with 13 bases between. This CDR3 is built from 13 residues. For the CDR3, the DNA is TGCAGCGTTGCTAGCCCAAAGGGAGATACGCAGTATTTT. It yields the protein CSVASPKGDTQYF.

The J gene is TRBJ2-3, the V gene TRBV5-1; TRBD1 agrees at 10 bases. CDR3 length: 15 amino acids. Germline CDR1 reads SGHRS; CDR2 reads YFSETQ. Unmatched junction bases numbered 5, after V lost 5 bases and J lost 2 bases. CDR3 bases: TGCGCCAGCAGGGCCGGGACAGGGGCCACAGATACGCAGTATTTT. Protein sequence: CASRAGTGATDTQYF.

V is TRBV2 and J is TRBJ2-5; 7 bases match TRBD2. Trimming at V came to 4 bases and at J to 0 bases, leaving 2 bases not matched to a gene. The V gene's germline CDR1 is SNHLY and CDR2 FYNNEI. This CDR3 contains 14 residues. The CDR3 is CASSVLADQETQYF. The CDR3 nucleotides are TGTGCCAGCAGTGTCCTAGCGGACCAAGAGACCCAGTACTTC.

This rearrangement joins TRBV10-3 to TRBJ2-2; possibly TRBD1 for D (6 bases). The length of the CDR3 is 14 residues. Germline CDR1 and CDR2: ENHRY and SYGVKD. The V and J ends lost 4 bases and 6 bases respectively, with 12 bases between them. The chain's CDR3 is CAISGRGSAGELFF. CDR3 nucleotides: TGTGCCATCAGTGGTAGGGGGAGTGCCGGGGAGCTGTTTTTT.

This rearrangement joins TRBV19 to TRBJ2-7; possibly TRBD2 for D (6 bases). Trimming left V 6 bases short and J 0 bases short, with 15 bases between. The CDR3 runs to 15 residues. Per germline, CDR1 LNHDA and CDR2 SQIVND (reference sequence). The CDR3 DNA follows: TGTGCCAGTAGCTCCTTGGAGGGACTCTCCTACGAGCAGTACTTC. Its protein is CASSSLEGLSYEQYF.

V and J are TRBV7-3 and TRBJ2-3, with D uncertain. Trimming cost V 5 bases and J 0 bases, with 9 bases left between them. Germline V CDR1 and CDR2: SGHTA, FQGTGA. The CDR3 length is 14 residues. The CDR3 DNA sequence: TGTGCCAGCAGCCCGGGTCAGAGCACAGATACGCAGTATTTT. Protein: CASSPGQSTDTQYF.

The gene calls are TRBV28 and TRBJ1-2, with 9 nucleotides matching TRBD1. CDR1 and CDR2 from the germline V gene are MDHEN and SYDVKM. Losses at the gene ends were 0 bases for V and 4 bases for J; bases not matched to a gene: 3. The CDR3 covers 15 residues. The CDR3 DNA sequence: TGTGCCAGCAGTTTATGGGGGACAGGGACCTATGGCTACACCTTC. Its translation: CASSLWGTGTYGYTF.

The chain combines TRBV28 with TRBJ2-3, with 13 bases aligning to TRBD2. The CDR3 consists of 18 residues. Germline V lookup: CDR1 MDHEN, CDR2 SYDVKM. After removal of 5 bases from V and 8 bases from J, the junction contained 16 bases not matched to a gene. This CDR3 is CASSPPGLAGPPPGTQYF. The CDR3 coding sequence is TGTGCCAGCAGTCCCCCGGGACTAGCGGGACCTCCCCCAGGTACGCAGTATTTT.

This sequence joins TRBV19 and TRBJ1-5, with D unresolved. Germline V gene lookup returns CDR1 LNHDA and CDR2 SQIVND (reference sequence). The CDR3 sequence is 14 residues long. The ends were cut back, 2 bases at V and 0 bases at J, with 5 bases in the middle. CDR3 coding DNA: TGTGCCAGTAGTATAAGCAATAGCAATCAGCCCCAGCATTTT. Translation: CASSISNSNQPQHF.

This chain uses TRBV2 with TRBJ2-3; D may be TRBD1 (6 bases). V lost 6 bases to trimming and J lost 2 bases, with 9 bases between them. Looked up from germline, CDR1 is SNHLY and CDR2 is FYNNEI. There are 13 residues in the CDR3. The CDR3 DNA reads TGTGCCAGCAGACAGGGTGTCACAGATACGCAGTATTTT. It yields the protein CASRQGVTDTQYF.

The chain links TRBV7-8 to TRBJ2-7; 8 bases map to TRBD1. The trim removed 3 bases at V and 1 base at J, leaving 8 bases unmatched. There are 16 residues in the CDR3. Germline lookup yields CDR1 SGHVS and CDR2 FQNEAQ. Here the CDR3 reads CASSLGQGAKSYEQYF. The CDR3 DNA follows: TGTGCCAGCAGCTTGGGTCAGGGGGCCAAGTCCTACGAGCAGTACTTC. The entire variable domain, with the rest obtained from reference TRBV7-8 and TRBJ2-7, is as follows: GAGVSQSPRYKVAKRGQDVALRCDPISGHVSLFWYQQALGQGPEFLTYFQNEAQLDKSGLPSDRFFAERPEGSVSTLKIQRTQQEDSAVYLCASSLGQGAKSYEQYFGPGTRLTVT.

This clone was seen only once. The V and J genes are TRBV28 and TRBJ2-7; TRBD1 matches 9 bases. The germline gives CDR1 MDHEN, CDR2 SYDVKM. J was trimmed by 6 bases and V by 5 bases; bases with no gene match: 8. The CDR3 contains 14 residues. The CDR3 nucleotides read TGTGCCAGCAGTATACAGGGGGCGTCGGGCGAGCAGTACTTC. This sequence encodes CASSIQGASGEQYF.

The V gene is TRBV6-5, the J gene TRBJ2-7, with 7 bases matching TRBD1. V shed 5 bases and J 0 bases; nucleotides not matched to a gene: 7. Per germline, CDR1 MNHEY and CDR2 SVGAGI. The CDR3 is 15 amino acids. CDR3 sequence (DNA): TGTGCCAGCAGTGCCCAAGGACAGGACTCCTACGAGCAGTACTTC. Its protein is CASSAQGQDSYEQYF.

The rearrangement joins TRBV19 to TRBJ2-2, with 7 bases identical to TRBD2. The CDR3 covers 16 residues. The germline CDR1 and CDR2 sequences are LNHDA and SQIVND (reference sequence). The junction had 9 bases not matched to a gene; V was cut back by 6 bases and J by 2 bases. The CDR3 sequence is CASRLASGGNTGELFF. In DNA, the CDR3 is TGTGCCAGTAGACTTGCTAGCGGAGGAAACACCGGGGAGCTGTTTTTT.

The chain couples TRBV14 to TRBJ2-6; D remains ambiguous. There are 16 residues in the CDR3. The V and J ends lost 1 base and 5 bases respectively, with 12 bases between them. CDR1 is SGHDN, CDR2 FVKESK, per germline. The CDR3 is CASSQGDLGWANVLTF. The DNA of the CDR3 is TGTGCCAGCAGCCAAGGTGACCTCGGGTGGGCCAACGTCCTGACTTTC.

The count of this clone is one. The chain links TRBV4-2 to TRBJ1-3; 10 bases are shared with TRBD1. Germline V gives CDR1 LGHNA, CDR2 YNFKEQ. The CDR3 sequence is 17 residues long. J gave up 4 bases and V 0 bases, and 6 bases lay outside the gene matches. The CDR3 is CASSQDGGQGTGNTIYF. The CDR3 region has the DNA TGTGCCAGCAGCCAAGATGGGGGACAGGGGACGGGAAACACCATATATTTT.

The gene calls are TRBV10-1 and TRBJ1-1; TRBD1 is a possible D gene (5 bases). CDR1 and CDR2 from the germline V gene are WNHNN and SYGVQD (reference sequence). V was cut by 2 bases and J by 2 bases, with 12 bases left in between. The CDR3 is 15 residues long. This CDR3 reads CASSEDWGDNTEAFF. In nucleotides, the CDR3 is TGCGCCAGCAGTGAGGATTGGGGGGATAACACTGAAGCTTTCTTT.

The V call is TRBV10-3, the J call TRBJ2-3; 7 nucleotides match TRBD2. Trimming took 3 bases from V and 0 from J; bases not matched to a gene: 6. CDR3 length equals 16 residues. In germline, CDR1 is ENHRY, CDR2 SYGVKD. CDR3 in amino acids: CAISDHGGISTDTQYF. The CDR3 nucleotides are TGTGCCATCAGTGATCACGGGGGGATTAGCACAGATACGCAGTATTTT.

The sample holds one count of this clone. The chain recombines TRBV5-1 with TRBJ2-6, with TRBD2 matching over 11 bases. The CDR3 contains 18 residues. Germline trimming cut 2 bases from V and 2 bases from J; bases unmatched to any gene: 6. Per the germline V gene, CDR1 is SGHRS and CDR2 is YFSETQ. Here the CDR3 DNA reads TGCGCCAGCAGCTTTATAGCGGGGGGGCCTACTGGGGCCAACGTCCTGACTTTC. Amino acid sequence: CASSFIAGGPTGANVLTF.

The rearrangement joins TRBV6-1 to TRBJ2-7, with D unclear. V was clipped by 6 bases and J by 6 bases, with 6 bases between them. This CDR3 has 10 amino acids. From germline, CDR1 is MNHNS and CDR2 SASEGT. Here the CDR3 DNA reads TGTGCCAGCAGCCTCTCCGAGCAGTACTTC. Translating gives CASSLSEQYF.